These T cell receptor beta chains were read from a single sample in a study of PD-L1 blockade in urothelial cancer. Only in-frame clones appear in the TCRdb table, and some are missing; sequencing was by immunoSEQ multiplex PCR. The profile covers around 120,000 clones, with 85% to 90% appearing a single time and roughly 1.8% taken by the ten largest. Sequences were derived from PBMCs, sampled around atezolizumab (anti-PD-L1) treatment. Receptors originate from a man aged 55 to 70 with urothelial cancer. The CDR3 runs from the conserved cysteine through the conserved F or W. Fields, in order: clone size, D gene, J gene, V gene, CDR3 protein, CDR3 DNA. D genes are given only for firm matches. A clone size is listed for some rows: how often the clone was seen (once, few, many), or a class if it is expanded.

- | TRBD1 | TRBJ2-3 | TRBV25-1 | CASKGQGTDTQYF | TGTGCCAGCAAGGGACAGGGCACAGATACGCAGTATTTT
- | - | TRBJ2-1 | TRBV19 | CASSIGGGRVYNEQFF | TGTGCCAGTAGTATAGGGGGAGGTAGGGTCTACAATGAGCAGTTCTTC
- | - | TRBJ1-3 | TRBV9 | CASSPTLPGGSGNTIYF | TGTGCCAGCAGCCCCACCCTCCCCGGGGGCTCTGGAAACACCATATATTTT
- | - | TRBJ1-2 | TRBV6-1 | CASSVELGGNYGYTF | TGTGCCAGCAGTGTTGAATTGGGGGGAAACTATGGCTACACCTTC
- | - | TRBJ2-1 | TRBV29-1 | CSVIKAGRVGRNEQFF | TGCAGCGTGATTAAAGCGGGCAGGGTGGGGAGGAATGAGCAGTTCTTC
once | - | TRBJ1-1 | TRBV5-4 | CATNARGADTEAFF | TGTGCCACCAATGCCCGGGGGGCGGACACTGAAGCTTTCTTT
once | - | TRBJ1-6 | TRBV5-6 | CASTRDSNSPLHF | TGTGCCAGCACCCGGGACTCCAATTCACCCCTCCACTTT
- | TRBD1 | TRBJ2-7 | TRBV9 | CASSLDPTGDPYEQYF | TGTGCCAGCAGTCTGGACCCGACAGGGGATCCCTACGAGCAGTACTTC
- | - | TRBJ1-1 | TRBV11-2 | CASATGEDTEAFF | TGTGCCAGCGCGACAGGAGAGGACACTGAAGCTTTCTTT
- | - | TRBJ1-2 | TRBV2 | CASSESPLQIGGYTF | TGTGCCAGCAGTGAATCGCCCTTACAAATCGGGGGCTACACCTTC
- | TRBD2 | TRBJ2-1 | TRBV4-2 | CASSQAGTSSYNEQFF | TGTGCCAGCAGCCAAGCCGGGACTAGCAGCTACAATGAGCAGTTCTTC
- | TRBD2 | TRBJ2-7 | TRBV7-2 | CASSLTSGSYEQYF | TGTGCCAGCAGCTTAACTAGCGGCAGCTACGAGCAGTACTTC
- | TRBD1 | TRBJ2-7 | TRBV7-6 | CASSPTGGVEQYF | TGTGCCAGCAGCCCCACAGGGGGAGTCGAGCAGTACTTC
- | - | TRBJ2-3 | TRBV11-2 | CASSFGLESTDTQYF | TGTGCCAGCAGCTTTGGGCTTGAAAGCACAGATACGCAGTATTTT
- | TRBD1 | TRBJ2-5 | TRBV5-5 | CASSRYGQEQETQYF | TGTGCCAGCAGCCGTTACGGACAGGAACAAGAGACCCAGTACTTC
- | TRBD1 | TRBJ1-3 | TRBV2 | CASGQVKGTIYF | TGTGCCAGCGGACAGGTTAAGGGCACCATATATTTT
- | TRBD2 | TRBJ2-5 | TRBV27 | CASSLRLAGGQETQYF | TGTGCCAGCAGTTTAAGGCTAGCGGGGGGCCAAGAGACCCAGTACTTC
- | TRBD1 | TRBJ2-1 | TRBV12-5 | CASGYSPGTGSFNEQFF | TGTGCTAGTGGTTACTCCCCCGGGACAGGGAGTTTCAATGAGCAGTTCTTC
- | TRBD2 | TRBJ2-1 | TRBV5-1 | CASTPPPGLAGGEFF | TGCGCCAGCACCCCGCCACCGGGACTAGCGGGAGGCGAGTTCTTC
once | TRBD2 | TRBJ2-1 | TRBV11-1 | CASMRRGGGEQFF | TGTGCCAGCATGCGGCGGGGGGGCGGTGAGCAGTTCTTC
- | TRBD1 | TRBJ1-2 | TRBV7-2 | CASSSGTAYGYTF | TGTGCCAGCAGCTCTGGGACAGCATATGGCTACACCTTC
- | TRBD1 | TRBJ2-7 | TRBV19 | CASSPRTGPVYEQYF | TGTGCCAGTAGTCCAAGGACAGGTCCCGTCTACGAGCAGTACTTC
- | - | TRBJ1-1 | TRBV20-1 | CRAIGGGEAFF | TGCAGGGCAATCGGGGGGGGCGAAGCTTTCTTT
once | TRBD2 | TRBJ2-5 | TRBV30 | CAWSVIAGTQETQYF | TGTGCCTGGAGTGTTATAGCGGGAACCCAAGAGACCCAGTACTTC
- | - | TRBJ1-5 | TRBV19 | CASSIVQNQPQHF | TGTGCCAGTAGTATAGTACAGAATCAGCCCCAGCATTTT
- | TRBD2 | TRBJ2-1 | TRBV18 | CASSPINGRNYNEQFF | TGTGCCAGCTCACCTATTAACGGGAGGAACTACAATGAGCAGTTCTTC
once | - | TRBJ2-7 | TRBV9 | CASSIESGDSYEQYF | TGTGCCAGCAGCATCGAGTCCGGCGACAGCTACGAGCAGTACTTC